This TCR beta chain appears in the sequencing data of a study of cytomegalovirus exposure and HLA in healthy donors. V was clipped by 2 bases and J by 1 base, with 11 bases between them. The CDR3 spans 15 residues. Per germline, CDR1 GTSNPN and CDR2 SVGIG (reference sequence). Study-wide results and caveats: Per a prior analysis, the majority of TCR beta V segments were productive roughly 87% or roughly 30% of the time. Sequence variants that were highly shared formed a cluster that was likely a sequencing artifact.

Amplification used 60 Vbeta primers and 13 Jbeta primers. Generated by immunoSEQ multiplex PCR, the TCRdb table keeps only in-frame clones and is missing some. The top ten hold 0.2% to 0.25% of the sample, which has around 200,000 clones, roughly four fifths seen once. Points on this clone: The antigen remains unidentified.

V gene TRBV30 combines with J gene TRBJ2-2, with a weak D call TRBD1 (5 bases). The sequencing sample was made of PBMCs. The sequence was collected from a girl aged 2-10 years in good health and CMV-seronegative. The CDR3 sequence is CAWSRGALNTGELFF. CDR3 coding DNA: TGTGCCTGGAGTCGTGGGGCGCTGAACACCGGGGAGCTGTTTTTT.